Below are 21 T cell receptor beta chains sequenced from a single sample in a study of CD8+ T cells in alopecia areata. cDNA serving as the sequencing template came from extracted, reverse transcribed RNA. Clones were sequenced by immunoSEQ multiplex PCR, and TCRdb holds only the in-frame ones, with some missing. The sample holds over 150,000 clones, about 61% seen once. The sequencing input was CD8+ T cells sorted from blood. The receptors derive from a human donor in good health.

There are a few counts of this clone. The genes are TRBV29-1 and TRBJ2-7; D is possibly TRBD1 (6 bases). V lost 6 bases to trimming and J lost 0 bases, with 12 bases between them. Germline lookup yields CDR1 SQVTM and CDR2 ANQGSEA. The CDR3 is made up of 13 amino acids. DNA for the CDR3: TGCAGCGTCAACAGGGAGAGCTCCTACGAGCAGTACTTC. Amino acid sequence: CSVNRESSYEQYF.

This clone has a handful of counts. The chain carries TRBV19 and TRBJ1-5; 7 positions match TRBD1. The V and J ends lost 5 bases and 6 bases, in that order; junction bases with no gene match: 4. Germline assignment: CDR1 LNHDA and CDR2 SQIVND (reference sequence). The length of the CDR3 is 13 residues. CDR3 DNA: TGTGCCAGTAGTCGACAGGGCCCTCAGCCCCAGCATTTT. Translation gives CASSRQGPQPQHF.

The chain is built from TRBV9 and TRBJ1-1; the match to TRBD1 covers 9 bases. The CDR3 has 14 residues. V was clipped by 4 bases and J by 5 bases; unmatched bases: 6. From germline, CDR1 is SGDLS and CDR2 YYNGEE. The CDR3 region has the DNA TGTGCCAGCAGCCAAGGGACAGGGAGAACTGAAGCTTTCTTT. It is translated as CASSQGTGRTEAFF.

The gene calls are TRBV12-5 and TRBJ2-7; TRBD1 agrees at 8 bases. The germline V gene encodes CDR1 LGHNT and CDR2 FRNRAP. Losses at the gene ends were 9 bases for V and 6 bases for J; bases not matched to a gene: 10. This CDR3 region has 13 residues. The CDR3 coding sequence is TGTGCTAGCCGACAGGGGTGGAGAGGCGAGCAGTACTTC. Translation gives CASRQGWRGEQYF.

Only a few counts were recorded for this clone. CDR3 region: CASSVNGGAREQFF. CDR3 nucleotide sequence: TGTGCCAGCAGCGTTAACGGGGGGGCTCGAGAGCAGTTCTTC. The J gene is TRBJ2-1, the V gene TRBV9; 8 bases line up with TRBD2. The CDR3 runs to 14 residues. The germline V gene encodes CDR1 SGDLS and CDR2 YYNGEE. Trimming removed 2 bases from V and 10 bases from J; junction bases left unmatched: 8.

The V call is TRBV7-9, the J call TRBJ1-2; 9 positions agree with TRBD1. Germline trimming cut 5 bases from V and 8 bases from J; bases unmatched to any gene: 12. This CDR3 has 15 residues. Per germline, CDR1 SEHNR and CDR2 FQNEAQ (reference sequence). CDR3 sequence: CASSQGRTGDRGYTF. The DNA of the CDR3 is TGTGCCAGCAGCCAAGGGCGGACAGGGGATCGCGGCTACACCTTC.

Comments on this clone: Its ends do not fully match the called genes, so a read error is possible. The J gene is TRBJ2-5, the V gene TRBV25-1; TRBD1 agrees at 9 bases. The germline V gene encodes CDR1 MGHDK and CDR2 SYGVNS. There are 12 residues in the CDR3. CDR3: CASTGGQETQHF. In nucleotides, the CDR3 is TGTGCCAGTACAGGGGGCCAAGAGACCCAGCACTTC. The full variable domain, rest sourced from reference TRBV25-1 and TRBJ2-5, is EADIYQTPRYLVIGTGKKITLECSQTMGHDKMYWYQQDPGMELHLIHYSYGVNSTEKGDLSSESTVSRIRTEHFPLTLESARPSHTSQYLCASTGGQETQHFGPGTRLLVL.

The chain employs TRBV7-9 and TRBJ1-1; D gene unclear. CDR1 is SEHNR, CDR2 FQNEAQ, per germline (reference sequence). V gave up 3 bases and J gave up 6 bases, with 11 bases separating them. This CDR3 contains 13 residues. CDR3 region: CASSFALWAEAFF. Here the CDR3 DNA reads TGTGCCAGCAGCTTTGCCCTCTGGGCTGAAGCTTTCTTT.

This clone was recorded at least ten times. This chain connects TRBV6-1 to TRBJ2-2; 7 bases match TRBD2. V lost 2 bases and J lost 3; bases outside the gene matches: 0. The germline gives CDR1 MNHNS, CDR2 SASEGT. CDR3 length: 14 residues. This chain's CDR3 is CASSELADTGELFF. In DNA form, the CDR3 reads TGTGCCAGCAGTGAACTAGCGGACACCGGGGAGCTGTTTTTT.

This clone turned up a few times. The genes are TRBV6-4 and TRBJ2-7; D not resolved. The CDR3 runs to 12 residues. Germline loops: CDR1 MRHNA, CDR2 SNTAGT. V was pared by 4 bases and J by 7 bases, with 11 bases between. CDR3 loop: CASSVQLLEQYF. The CDR3 bases are TGTGCCAGCAGTGTGCAGCTCCTGGAGCAGTACTTC.

There are a few counts of this clone. This sequence joins TRBV19 and TRBJ2-1; 7 bases line up with TRBD2. The CDR3 is 15 residues long. J gave up 0 bases and V 3 bases, and 2 bases lay outside the gene matches. CDR1 and CDR2 from the germline V gene are LNHDA and SQIVND (reference sequence). This CDR3 is CASSMGGSSYNEQFF. The DNA of the CDR3 is TGTGCCAGTAGTATGGGGGGGAGCTCCTACAATGAGCAGTTCTTC. The whole variable domain, filled in from reference TRBV19 and TRBJ2-1, reads DGGITQSPKYLFRKEGQNVTLSCEQNLNHDAMYWYRQDPGQGLRLIYYSQIVNDFQKGDIAEGYSVSREKKESFPLTVTSAQKNPTAFYLCASSMGGSSYNEQFFGPGTRLTVL.

The CDR3 region is CAWSDLTRRFF. DNA of the CDR3: TGTGCCTGGAGTGATCTTACCCGGCGGTTCTTC. The V and J genes are TRBV30 and TRBJ2-1, with no clear D. The CDR3 sequence is 11 residues long. The V and J ends lost 1 base and 15 bases respectively, with 13 bases between them. Germline V lookup: CDR1 GTSNPN, CDR2 SVGIG (reference sequence). Drawing the rest from reference TRBV30 and TRBJ2-1, the complete variable domain is SQTIHQWPATLVQPVGSPLSLECTVEGTSNPNLYWYRQAAGRGLQLLFYSVGIGQISSEVPQNLSASRPQDRQFILSSKKLLLSDSGFYLCAWSDLTRRFFGPGTRLTVL.

The rearrangement joins TRBV29-1 to TRBJ2-5; D is tentatively TRBD1 or TRBD2 (6 bases each). V shed 7 bases and J shed 2 bases, with 11 bases lying between them. The CDR3 sequence is 12 residues long. Germline V gene lookup returns CDR1 SQVTM and CDR2 ANQGSEA. CDR3 in amino acids: CSAGGQQETQYF. CDR3 nucleotide sequence: TGCAGCGCCGGGGGCCAGCAAGAGACCCAGTACTTC. Full variable domain (remainder filled in from reference TRBV29-1 and TRBJ2-5): SAVISQKPSRDICQRGTSLTIQCQVDSQVTMMFWYRQQPGQSLTLIATANQGSEATYESGFVIDKFPISRPNLTFSTLTVSNMSPEDSSIYLCSAGGQQETQYFGPGTRLLVL.

This chain uses TRBV18 with TRBJ2-6, with 7 bases identical to TRBD1. Germline V gene data show CDR1 as KGHSH and CDR2 as LQKENI. This CDR3 has 14 amino acids. J was trimmed by 2 bases and V by 8 bases; bases with no gene match: 3. The DNA of the CDR3 is TGTGCCAGCAACGACAGGGCTGGGGCCAACGTCCTGACTTTC. As protein: CASNDRAGANVLTF.

The chain combines TRBV6-6 with TRBJ2-4, with D tentatively TRBD1 (5 bases). This CDR3 contains 12 residues. Germline CDR1 and CDR2: MNHNY and SVGAGI (reference sequence). V was shortened by 7 bases and J by 6 bases, with 10 bases between the two germline ends. The CDR3 loop is CASTSGSNIQYF. The CDR3 DNA reads TGTGCCAGCACCTCAGGGTCAAACATTCAGTACTTC.

The chain has TRBV6-5 and TRBJ2-5, with D possibly TRBD2 on 6 matching bases. Germline CDR1 MNHEY, CDR2 SVGAGI. The V end lost 0 bases, the J end lost 4 bases, and 12 bases lay between the germline ends. The CDR3 runs to 15 residues. The CDR3 sequence: CASSYSGGTVETQYF. CDR3 coding DNA: TGTGCCAGCAGTTACTCTGGAGGGACCGTAGAGACCCAGTACTTC.

The CDR3 is CASSLNSRTEAFF. In nucleotides, the CDR3 is TGTGCCAGCAGCTTAAATTCGAGGACTGAAGCTTTCTTT. This chain uses TRBV13 with TRBJ1-1, with unresolved D. Germline loops: CDR1 PRHDT, CDR2 FYEKMQ (reference sequence). This CDR3 is built from 13 residues. V was trimmed by 2 bases and J by 5 bases, leaving 9 bases between them.

This chain uses TRBV13 with TRBJ2-5, with D tentatively TRBD2 (6 bases). CDR3 length: 16 residues. In germline, CDR1 is PRHDT, CDR2 FYEKMQ (reference sequence). V was shortened by 5 bases and J by 3 bases, with 19 bases between the two germline ends. CDR3 bases: TGTGCCAGCAGCGCCACCCCCGGGGACTGCGAAGAGACCCAGTACTTC. Protein sequence: CASSATPGDCEETQYF. The full variable domain, completed using reference TRBV13 and TRBJ2-5, is AAGVIQSPRHLIKEKRETATLKCYPIPRHDTVYWYQQGPGQDPQFLISFYEKMQSDKGSIPDRFSAQQFSDYHSELNMSSLELGDSALYFCASSATPGDCEETQYFGPGTRLLVL.

This clone was seen a handful of times. The chain joins TRBV5-6 to TRBJ2-1; 7 positions agree with TRBD2. Germline trimming cut 3 bases from V and 9 bases from J; bases unmatched to any gene: 0. The CDR3 runs to 11 residues. Per the germline V gene, CDR1 is SGHDT and CDR2 is YYEEEE. The CDR3 sequence: CASSWEGEQFF. As DNA, the CDR3 is TGTGCCAGCAGCTGGGAGGGTGAGCAGTTCTTC.

The V gene is TRBV27, the J gene TRBJ2-2; 9 bases agree with TRBD1. This CDR3 comprises 19 residues. Germline values: CDR1 MNHEY, CDR2 SMNVEV (reference sequence). Trimming took 5 bases from V and 2 from J; bases not matched to a gene: 15. The CDR3 loop is CASSPIPLSTGGNTGELFF. The CDR3 nucleotides are TGTGCCAGCAGTCCAATACCGTTGTCGACAGGGGGTAACACCGGGGAGCTGTTTTTT.

This clone was counted between two and nine times. This rearrangement joins TRBV27 to TRBJ1-6; D gene unclear. Per the germline V gene, CDR1 is MNHEY and CDR2 is SMNVEV (reference sequence). CDR3 length equals 12 residues. V was pared by 3 bases and J by 7 bases, with 4 bases between. The CDR3 region is CASSFGNSPLHF. The CDR3 nucleotides are TGTGCCAGCAGTTTCGGAAATTCACCCCTCCACTTT.